These 4 T cell receptor beta chains were sequenced from one sample in a study of CD8+CD57+ T cells in acquired aplastic anemia. Genomic DNA served as template for TCR beta VDJ and CDR3 profiling. TCRdb re-analysed the reads in MiXCR, keeping a single row per CDR3 protein. In the table there are a few hundred thousand distinct CDR3 sequences, 60% to 65% of which are singletons. Source material: sorted CD4+, CD8+, or CD8+CD57+ T cells (not recorded which) from PBMCs. These receptors all come from a human donor in good health.

This clonotype has a count of ten or more. The chain recombines TRBV12-3 or TRBV12-4 with TRBJ1-1; TRBD1 matches at 7 bases. This CDR3 comprises 13 residues. J lost 4 bases, V lost 3 bases, and 2 bases had no gene match. This CDR3 reads CASSFQGGTEAFF. The DNA for the CDR3 is TGTGCCAGCAGTTTTCAGGGGGGCACTGAAGCTTTCTTT.

The chain links TRBV7-2 to TRBJ2-7, with 8 bases that match TRBD1. The J segment lost 0 bases and the V segment lost 1 base, leaving 5 bases of the junction unmatched. The CDR3 loop spans 16 amino acids. In germline, CDR1 is SGHTA, CDR2 FQGNSA. The CDR3 DNA reads as TGTGCCAGCAGCTTAGACAGGGGGGTCGCCTCCTACGAGCAGTACTTC. Its translation: CASSLDRGVASYEQYF.

The genes are TRBV2 and TRBJ1-1, with a tentative D call TRBD1 (5 bases). Germline-derived CDR1 and CDR2 are SNHLY and FYNNEI. The CDR3 contains 12 residues. V was trimmed by 6 bases and J by 7 bases, leaving 12 bases between them. The chain's CDR3 is CASREPGLEAFF. The DNA for the CDR3 is TGTGCCAGCAGGGAACCGGGACTTGAAGCTTTCTTT.

The chain couples TRBV6-5 to TRBJ1-2; 8 nucleotides line up with TRBD1. Germline lookup yields CDR1 MNHEY and CDR2 SVGAGI. This CDR3 spans 15 amino acids. With V trimmed by 4 bases and J by 4 bases, 8 bases remained unmatched. The CDR3 DNA sequence: TGTGCCAGCAGTTCTCAGGGGGCGTACGGCTATGGCTACACCTTC. This translates into CASSSQGAYGYGYTF.